These 21 T cell receptor beta chains share one sample of origin, sequenced in a study of blood T cell repertoires in COVID-19 (dated by TCRdb to the early 2020s). The library relied on the immunoSEQ multiplex PCR assay. Held by TCRdb, this immuneACCESS table contains in-frame sequences only and omits some clones. Under half of the omission traces to an unresolved V gene where checked; the cause of the rest is unknown. This sample is represented by roughly 250,000 clones; approximately 84% of them were singletons. The ten largest clonotypes hold approximately 14% of the sample. Sequencing was carried out using peripheral blood. The receptors stem from a person in their 70s with COVID-19, enrolled during active disease.

The V gene is TRBV11-2, the J gene TRBJ2-7; unclear D gene. The V end lost 3 bases, the J end lost 7 bases, and 7 bases lay between the germline ends. Germline-derived CDR1 and CDR2 are SGHAT and FQNNGV. The CDR3 has 11 residues. CDR3 protein: CASSFEVEQYF. CDR3 DNA: TGTGCCAGCAGCTTCGAGGTGGAGCAGTACTTC. The whole variable domain, remainder taken from reference TRBV11-2 and TRBJ2-7, is EAGVAQSPRYKIIEKRQSVAFWCNPISGHATLYWYQQILGQGPKLLIQFQNNGVVDDSQLPKDRFSAERLKGVDSTLKIQPAKLEDSAVYLCASSFEVEQYFGPGTRLTVT.

The chain links TRBV11-3 to TRBJ2-1, with no clear D. CDR3 length: 12 residues. Between the trimmed V and J ends, which lost 5 bases and 5 bases, there was a span of 7 bases. Germline CDR1 is SGHNT and CDR2 is YENEEA. Here the CDR3 reads CASSREHNEQFF. The CDR3 DNA follows: TGTGCCAGCAGCCGAGAGCACAATGAGCAGTTCTTC.

The chain links TRBV28 to TRBJ2-7, with 8 bases fitting TRBD2. Germline CDR1 is MDHEN and CDR2 is SYDVKM. CDR3 length: 16 residues. The V and J ends lost 5 bases and 8 bases, in that order; junction bases with no gene match: 17. CDR3 in amino acids: CASSLYMTSEKYKQYF. The DNA for the CDR3 is TGTGCCAGCAGTCTATACATGACTAGCGAGAAATACAAGCAGTACTTC.

The chain uses TRBV6-5 and TRBJ1-2, with D possibly TRBD1 on 5 matching bases. Germline V CDR1 and CDR2: MNHEY, SVGAGI. Trimming removed 6 bases at V and 4 bases at J, with 12 bases between. This CDR3 is 13 amino acids long. The DNA for the CDR3 is TGTGCCAGCAGCCCCGGGGGGGGCTATGGCTACACCTTC. Its translation: CASSPGGGYGYTF.

V usage is TRBV20-1 and J usage is TRBJ1-6, with D possibly TRBD1 on 6 matching bases. Trimming pared 3 bases from V and 7 bases from J, leaving 13 bases between. Germline loops: CDR1 DFQATT, CDR2 SNEGSKA (reference sequence). The CDR3 totals 14 residues. The CDR3 DNA sequence: TGCAGTGCTAGTTTCAAGGGGGGGAATTCACCCCTCCACTTT. Residues: CSASFKGGNSPLHF.

The chain carries TRBV29-1 and TRBJ1-1, with D maybe TRBD1 (5 bases). Germline V lookup: CDR1 SQVTM, CDR2 ANQGSEA. V lost 4 bases and J 3 bases, leaving 12 bases between the germline ends. The CDR3 consists of 13 residues. The CDR3: CSVGRWGDTEAFF. The CDR3 nucleotides read TGCAGCGTTGGGCGGTGGGGGGACACTGAAGCTTTCTTT.

The chain has TRBV6-2 or TRBV6-3 and TRBJ2-7; D uncertain. The germline gives CDR1 MNHEY, CDR2 SVGEGT. The germline V and J ends were trimmed by 3 bases and 3 bases, with 12 bases remaining between them. This CDR3 has 14 residues. Written as DNA, the CDR3 is TGTGCCAGCAGTTATCAGTGGCCGGGCTACGAGCAGTACTTC. Translation gives CASSYQWPGYEQYF.

This clone has just a few counts. The chain couples TRBV3-1 (or the pseudogene TRBV3-2) to TRBJ2-6; TRBD1 might be the D (6 bases). There are 18 residues in the CDR3. Per the germline V gene, CDR1 is LGHDT and CDR2 is YNNKEL (reference sequence). Trimming removed 6 bases at V and 0 bases at J, with 18 bases between. The CDR3 here is CASSRETGSPSGANVLTF. The CDR3 coding sequence is TGTGCCAGCAGTCGAGAGACAGGTTCCCCCTCTGGGGCCAACGTCCTGACTTTC.

J is TRBJ1-1 and V is TRBV5-5; D unresolved. The CDR3 runs to 12 residues. Germline lookup yields CDR1 SGHKS and CDR2 YYEKEE (reference sequence). Trimming took 4 bases from V and 2 from J, leaving 6 bases between them. CDR3 in DNA: TGTGCCAGCAGCCTGACTAACACTGAAGCTTTCTTT. It is translated as CASSLTNTEAFF.

This clone was picked up one time. The rearrangement uses TRBV7-9 and TRBJ1-2; no reliable D call. V shed 3 bases and J shed 4 bases, with 18 bases lying between them. The CDR3 length is 16 residues. Germline CDR1 is SEHNR and CDR2 is FQNEAQ (reference sequence). CDR3 nucleotide sequence: TGTGCCAGCAGCTTTATCCGGCAGGATGTCGCCTATGGCTACACCTTC. Protein product: CASSFIRQDVAYGYTF.

This clone appeared once. This chain joins TRBV10-2 and TRBJ1-2; D call uncertain. V was pared by 0 bases and J by 6 bases, with 5 bases between. CDR1 and CDR2 (germline): WSHSY, SAAADI. The CDR3 runs to 12 residues. CDR3 in amino acids: CASSESRDGYTF. In DNA form, the CDR3 reads TGCGCCAGCAGTGAGTCAAGAGATGGCTACACCTTC.

The chain recombines TRBV19 with TRBJ2-7, with 10 bases aligning to TRBD1. The CDR3 is 13 amino acids. V shed 4 bases and J 3 bases; nucleotides not matched to a gene: 0. Germline V lookup: CDR1 LNHDA, CDR2 SQIVND (reference sequence). The CDR3 is CASSRDRGYEQYF. CDR3 DNA: TGTGCCAGTAGTAGGGACAGGGGCTACGAGCAGTACTTC.

The chain has TRBV7-9 and TRBJ1-2, with D possibly TRBD1 on 6 matching bases. Germline CDR1 is SEHNR and CDR2 is FQNEAQ (reference sequence). The CDR3 covers 14 residues. The V end was cut by 7 bases, the J end by 7 bases, with 19 bases between. The CDR3, as DNA: TGTGCCAGCATGGTGGTAAACTTGGGGGCTGGCTACACCTTC. This gives the protein CASMVVNLGAGYTF. The full variable domain, rest sourced from reference TRBV7-9 and TRBJ1-2, is DTGVSQNPRHKITKRGQNVTFRCDPISEHNRLYWYRQTLGQGPEFLTYFQNEAQLEKSRLLSDRFSAERPKGSFSTLEIQRTEQGDSAMYLCASMVVNLGAGYTFGSGTRLTVV.

The chain employs TRBV4-2 and TRBJ2-5, with D possibly being TRBD2 (5 bases). The CDR3 runs to 13 residues. Trimming stripped 1 base from V and 3 bases from J, with 6 bases between. Looked up from germline, CDR1 is LGHNA and CDR2 is YNFKEQ. As DNA, the CDR3 is TGTGCCAGCAGCCAAGGACTAAAAGAGACCCAGTACTTC. Amino acids: CASSQGLKETQYF.

DNA of the CDR3: TGCGCCAGCACCCCGACAGGGGGCGGAAACACCATATATTTT. Translation gives CASTPTGGGNTIYF. The chain links TRBV5-1 to TRBJ1-3; TRBD1 aligns across 10 bases. This CDR3 is built from 14 residues. Trimming at V came to 6 bases and at J to 4 bases, leaving 4 bases not matched to a gene. CDR1 and CDR2 from the germline V gene are SGHRS and YFSETQ.

This chain uses TRBV27 with TRBJ1-1; D gene ambiguous. The CDR3 is made up of 14 amino acids. The germline gives CDR1 MNHEY, CDR2 SMNVEV (reference sequence). Between the trimmed V and J ends, which lost 8 bases and 6 bases, there was a span of 19 bases. The CDR3 nucleotides read TGTGCCAGCCGACTATATCTGGAGGGCGCTGAAGCTTTCTTT. Residues: CASRLYLEGAEAFF.

In nucleotides, the CDR3 is TGTGCCAGCAGGGGGAGCGGGGGGTACTACAATGAGCAGTTCTTC. This translates into CASRGSGGYYNEQFF. This chain joins TRBV6-5 and TRBJ2-1; 9 bases are shared with TRBD2. V lost 6 bases to trimming and J lost 3 bases; unmatched junction nucleotides: 6. In germline, CDR1 is MNHEY, CDR2 SVGAGI. This CDR3 region has 15 residues.

The chain joins TRBV4-1 to TRBJ1-1; 8 nucleotides line up with TRBD1. V trimming: 2 bases; J trimming: 1 base; junction bases outside the gene matches: 3. The CDR3 totals 15 residues. Germline CDR1 MGHRA, CDR2 YSYEKL. The CDR3 DNA reads as TGCGCCAGCAGCCAACAGGGGGCGGGGAACACTGAAGCTTTCTTT. This translates into CASSQQGAGNTEAFF.

This CDR3 reads CASSPGQGLTGELFF. CDR3 DNA: TGCGCCAGCAGCCCGGGACAGGGACTCACCGGGGAGCTGTTTTTT. This chain connects TRBV5-1 to TRBJ2-2; 9 nucleotides align to TRBD1. Germline V gene data show CDR1 as SGHRS and CDR2 as YFSETQ. This CDR3 is built from 15 residues. V lost 4 bases and J lost 4; bases outside the gene matches: 5. Combining the CDR3 with reference TRBV5-1 and TRBJ2-2 gives the whole variable domain KAGVTQTPRYLIKTRGQQVTLSCSPISGHRSVSWYQQTPGQGLQFLFEYFSETQRNKGNFPGRFSGRQFSNSRSEMNVSTLELGDSALYLCASSPGQGLTGELFFGEGSRLTVL.

The chain links TRBV28 to TRBJ1-6; a possible D gene is TRBD1 (6 bases). This CDR3 is 15 amino acids long. Germline-derived CDR1 and CDR2 are MDHEN and SYDVKM. V shed 8 bases and J shed 7 bases, with 18 bases lying between them. CDR3 in amino acids: CASVGGGKRNSPLHF. For the CDR3, the DNA is TGTGCCAGCGTAGGTGGGGGCAAGAGGAATTCACCCCTCCACTTT.

The V gene is TRBV7-9, the J gene TRBJ2-1, with TRBD2 identical over 10 bases. The trim removed 4 bases at V and 6 bases at J, leaving 6 bases unmatched. Germline lookup yields CDR1 SEHNR and CDR2 FQNEAQ (reference sequence). The CDR3 totals 15 residues. The CDR3 nucleotides read TGTGCCAGCAGCTCACTAGCGGGGATAGGCAATGAGCAGTTCTTC. It codes for CASSSLAGIGNEQFF.